This T cell receptor beta chain was recovered during a study of CXCR4 blockade with PD-1 therapy in pancreatic cancer. Only in-frame clones appear in the TCRdb table, and some are missing; sequencing was by immunoSEQ multiplex PCR. The repertoire holds around 5,200 clones, with 48% as singletons. CDR3 length equals 13 residues. The germline V gene encodes CDR1 MNHGY and CDR2 SAAAGT. Remarks on this clone: One end of the junction is discordant with germline, which a read error may explain.

This TCR was sampled from a human donor with pancreatic ductal adenocarcinoma. The chain has TRBV6-8 and TRBJ2-7; D not resolved. The sample comprised tumor tissue. The CDR3 nucleotides read TGTGCCATCAGTGGGATGGGTTACTACGAGCAGTACTTC. As protein: CAISGMGYYEQYF.